This is a list of T cell receptor beta chains from one sample in a study of monozygotic twins with inflammatory bowel disease. From its re-call of the 5' RACE reads, TCRdb lists each CDR3 protein once, without DNA. The listing records hundreds of thousands of distinct CDR3 sequences. The sequencing sample was made of blood. Receptors were obtained from a human donor with ulcerative colitis or Crohn's disease, or a healthy co-twin of an affected twin (not recorded which). The CDR3 runs from the conserved cysteine through the conserved F or W. Each record gives: V gene, J gene, CDR3 protein.

TRBV5-1	TRBJ2-1	CASSSGGLAGGAGYNEQFF
TRBV5-1	TRBJ2-3	CASSLRNRNTDTQYF
TRBV7-3	TRBJ2-2	CASSYDPGYGELFF
TRBV12-3/TRBV12-4	TRBJ2-3	CASRWAATDTQYF
TRBV12-3/TRBV12-4	TRBJ2-1	CADGGTSPDEQFF
TRBV5-1	TRBJ2-3	CASSRGATSTSDTQYF
TRBV5-1	TRBJ1-1	CASSLRFGISANTEAFF
TRBV20-1	TRBJ2-7	CSASGQGWDYEQYF
TRBV6-5	TRBJ1-2	CVSMGSYYGYTF
TRBV6-1	TRBJ1-2	CARSTNRDNYGYTF
TRBV7-9	TRBJ1-1	CASSSTDPNTEAFF
TRBV7-9	TRBJ2-7	CASSLSSRGEQYF
TRBV4-1	TRBJ2-7	CASSQDDEAGYEQYF
TRBV6-1	TRBJ2-3	CASQTENTDTQYF
TRBV20-1	TRBJ2-3	CSAPGQGSTDTQYF
TRBV19	TRBJ1-2	CASSMGTQAIGYTF
TRBV20-1	TRBJ1-1	CSASTGTTEAFF
TRBV7-7	TRBJ2-2	CASSSPGRTPGELFF
TRBV28	TRBJ2-5	CASSETSGIKTQYF
TRBV2	TRBJ2-1	CASSFAINPGQGYNEQFF
TRBV28	TRBJ2-4	CASSFLAGIQYF
TRBV29-1	TRBJ1-2	CSVEGQGRGYTF
TRBV29-1	TRBJ2-3	CSVAEGTTPTDTQYF
TRBV10-3	TRBJ1-1	CAISESGQDRDTEAFF
TRBV19	TRBJ2-5	CASSIGTSGILRETQYF
TRBV12-3/TRBV12-4	TRBJ1-1	CASSKSIGGAFF
TRBV5-1	TRBJ2-2	CASSLDWSGGELFF
TRBV5-6	TRBJ1-4	CASSLGYGNEKLFF
TRBV20-1	TRBJ2-1	CSAPRPTSGIYNEQFF